The 24 T cell receptor beta chains presented below share a single source sample, sequenced in a study of cytomegalovirus exposure and HLA in healthy donors. PCR primers comprised 60 Vbeta and 13 Jbeta primers. Only in-frame clones appear in the TCRdb table, and some are missing; sequencing was by immunoSEQ multiplex PCR. The data contain some 150,000 clones, roughly 74% of them seen just once; the ten biggest clones take up 3.3%. The sequenced sample was PBMCs. The receptors were sampled from a man in his forties in good health and CMV-seronegative.

V is TRBV5-1 and J is TRBJ1-3; possibly TRBD1 for D (5 bases). Germline-derived CDR1 and CDR2 are SGHRS and YFSETQ. This CDR3 contains 16 residues. V lost 4 bases to trimming and J lost 0 bases, with 14 bases between them. For the CDR3, the DNA is TGCGCCAGCAGCCCGCTTACAGGCGTCTCTGGAAACACCATATATTTT. Its protein is CASSPLTGVSGNTIYF.

This chain connects TRBV4-1 to TRBJ1-6, with D uncertain. Germline assignment: CDR1 MGHRA and CDR2 YSYEKL. This CDR3 comprises 18 residues. Trimming pared 0 bases from V and 9 bases from J, leaving 21 bases between. The CDR3 protein is CASSQERAGLFWGSPLHF. The DNA of the CDR3 is TGCGCCAGCAGCCAAGAGAGGGCGGGCCTCTTTTGGGGTTCACCCCTCCACTTT.

The chain recombines TRBV4-3 with TRBJ2-2; 9 bases fit TRBD1. Trimming took 1 base from V and 1 from J; bases not matched to a gene: 1. The CDR3 loop spans 16 amino acids. Germline V gene sequence: CDR1 LGHNA, CDR2 YSLEER. CDR3 in amino acids: CASSQGTGENTGELFF. The DNA of the CDR3 is TGCGCCAGCAGCCAAGGGACAGGGGAGAACACCGGGGAGCTGTTTTTT.

The J gene is TRBJ2-1, the V gene TRBV10-3, with TRBD1 matching 7 bases. The CDR3 has 15 residues. CDR1 is ENHRY and CDR2 is SYGVKD in the germline V gene. V was clipped by 10 bases and J by 2 bases; unmatched bases: 11. DNA of the CDR3: TGTGCCACCACCGCCTCGGACAGGACCTACAATGAGCAGTTCTTC. This encodes CATTASDRTYNEQFF.

The chain is built from TRBV6-5 and TRBJ2-7; 12 nucleotides agree with TRBD2. This CDR3 spans 14 amino acids. Losses at the gene ends were 4 bases for V and 5 bases for J; bases not matched to a gene: 3. In germline, CDR1 is MNHEY, CDR2 SVGAGI. The CDR3 sequence is CASSFSSGGDEQYF. In DNA form, the CDR3 reads TGTGCCAGCAGTTTTTCTAGCGGGGGGGACGAGCAGTACTTC.

This rearrangement joins TRBV4-1 to TRBJ1-2, with D possibly TRBD1 on 5 matching bases. With 2 bases removed from V and 7 bases from J, the gap between germline ends came to 11 bases. CDR1 is MGHRA and CDR2 is YSYEKL in the germline V gene. This CDR3 contains 13 residues. The CDR3 nucleotides are TGCGCCAGCAGCCAACTCCCCGGGGGTGGCTACACCTTC. It encodes CASSQLPGGGYTF.

The genes are TRBV20-1 and TRBJ2-5, with no clear D. Trimming pared 6 bases from V and 4 bases from J, leaving 6 bases between. There are 10 residues in the CDR3. Germline values: CDR1 DFQATT, CDR2 SNEGSKA (reference sequence). DNA for the CDR3: TGCAGTGCCTTCAGAGAGACCCAGTACTTC. This codes for CSAFRETQYF.

This rearrangement joins TRBV19 to TRBJ2-5; D is perhaps TRBD1 (5 bases). Near its end, the DNA agrees better with TRBJ2-7, so the J call may be wrong. Germline values: CDR1 LNHDA, CDR2 SQIVND (reference sequence). The CDR3 covers 15 residues. Here the CDR3 DNA reads TGTGCCAGTAGTATAGGTCACAGGAGCTCCTACGAGCAGTACTTC. Protein: CASSIGHRSSYEQYF.

J is TRBJ1-2 and V is TRBV28; TRBD1 matches at 7 bases. The length of the CDR3 is 12 residues. The germline gives CDR1 MDHEN, CDR2 SYDVKM. The V segment lost 11 bases and the J segment 3 bases; nucleotides outside the gene matches: 6. CDR3 region: CAGNTGDYGYTF. As DNA, the CDR3 is TGTGCCGGAAACACAGGGGACTATGGCTACACCTTC.

This clone was observed a single time. The chain couples TRBV9 to TRBJ2-1, with 9 bases fitting TRBD2. The CDR3 has 16 residues. Germline loops: CDR1 SGDLS, CDR2 YYNGEE. Trimming cost V 0 bases and J 4 bases; bases outside gene matches: 5. CDR3 sequence: CASSVGGTSRYNEQFF. CDR3 coding DNA: TGTGCCAGCAGCGTAGGAGGGACTAGCCGTTACAATGAGCAGTTCTTC. Together with reference TRBV9 and TRBJ2-1, the CDR3 gives the full variable domain: DSGVTQTPKHLITATGQRVTLRCSPRSGDLSVYWYQQSLDQGLQFLIQYYNGEERAKGNILERFSAQQFPDLHSELNLSSLELGDSALYFCASSVGGTSRYNEQFFGPGTRLTVL.

Details on this clone: The missing conserved phenylalanine or tryptophan at the end of this CDR3 makes a read error likely. The chain is built from TRBV4-1 and TRBJ1-2; 8 bases align to TRBD1. Germline trimming cut 4 bases from V and 6 bases from J; bases unmatched to any gene: 13. Per germline, CDR1 MGHRA and CDR2 YSYEKL. This CDR3 region has 16 residues. The CDR3 sequence is CASSLGTDRDAHGYTL. CDR3 nucleotide sequence: TGCGCCAGCAGCCTCGGGACGGACAGGGACGCACATGGCTACACCCTC.

The chain recombines TRBV5-1 with TRBJ1-1; 7 positions match TRBD1. The CDR3 covers 14 residues. J gave up 0 bases and V 4 bases, and 3 bases lay outside the gene matches. In germline, CDR1 is SGHRS, CDR2 YFSETQ. The CDR3 is CASSRDSLNTEAFF. DNA of the CDR3: TGCGCCAGCAGCCGGGACAGCTTGAACACTGAAGCTTTCTTT.

V is TRBV6-5 and J is TRBJ1-5, with 7 positions matching TRBD1. The CDR3 spans 15 residues. The germline CDR1 and CDR2 sequences are MNHEY and SVGAGI. The V segment lost 6 bases and the J segment 2 bases; nucleotides outside the gene matches: 7. The chain's CDR3 is CASRVDRAGNQPQHF. The CDR3, as DNA: TGTGCCAGCAGAGTAGACAGGGCCGGCAATCAGCCCCAGCATTTT.

The V gene is TRBV30, the J gene TRBJ2-7; 10 bases match TRBD1. Per the germline V gene, CDR1 is GTSNPN and CDR2 is SVGIG (reference sequence). The CDR3 sequence is 13 residues long. The V segment lost 2 bases and the J segment 6 bases; nucleotides outside the gene matches: 4. The CDR3 region has the DNA TGTGCCTGGAGTTTTGGACAGGGGGGCGAGCAGTACTTC. Translated, it gives CAWSFGQGGEQYF.

The chain carries TRBV18 and TRBJ1-2; maybe TRBD1 (5 bases). The CDR3 runs to 16 residues. Germline loops: CDR1 KGHSH, CDR2 LQKENI. Trimming stripped 1 base from V and 4 bases from J, with 16 bases between. CDR3 nucleotides: TGTGCCAGCTCACCACTCGGGTCAGGGTCCCCCTATGGCTACACCTTC. Protein: CASSPLGSGSPYGYTF.

The V gene is TRBV27, the J gene TRBJ2-5; 9 nucleotides match TRBD1. CDR3 length equals 15 residues. V lost 2 bases to trimming and J lost 3 bases; unmatched junction nucleotides: 4. The V gene's germline CDR1 is MNHEY and CDR2 SMNVEV (reference sequence). The CDR3 protein is CASSLTQGAKETQYF. Written as DNA, the CDR3 is TGTGCCAGCAGTTTAACACAGGGGGCAAAAGAGACCCAGTACTTC.

The J gene is TRBJ1-2, the V gene TRBV7-2, with 12 bases matching TRBD1. CDR3 size: 16 residues. J lost 8 bases, V lost 5 bases, and 12 bases had no gene match. Per germline, CDR1 SGHTA and CDR2 FQGNSA. The CDR3 DNA sequence: TGTGCCAGCAGCCCACAAGGGGACAGGGGGCCGGGGGGCTACACCTTC. Protein product: CASSPQGDRGPGGYTF.

The chain has TRBV5-4 and TRBJ2-3, with 7 bases that match TRBD2. The V gene end was trimmed by 4 bases and the J gene end by 0 bases; junction bases not matched to a gene: 5. Germline V gene sequence: CDR1 SGHNT, CDR2 YYREEE (reference sequence). This CDR3 has 15 amino acids. In DNA, the CDR3 is TGTGCCAGCAGCCTTACGCGGGGGAGCACAGATACGCAGTATTTT. Amino acid sequence: CASSLTRGSTDTQYF.

This clone was observed a handful of times. The chain is built from TRBV28 and TRBJ2-5, with D unresolved. The CDR3 length is 13 residues. CDR1 is MDHEN, CDR2 SYDVKM, per germline. Between the trimmed V and J ends, which lost 3 bases and 4 bases, there was a span of 9 bases. CDR3 amino acids: CASSFPSGETQYF. CDR3 DNA: TGTGCCAGCAGTTTTCCCTCGGGAGAGACCCAGTACTTC.

This chain joins TRBV4-3 and TRBJ1-4, with a possible D match to TRBD1 (5 bases). CDR3 size: 15 residues. V dropped 2 bases and J dropped 0 bases, with 7 bases sitting between them. Germline CDR1 and CDR2: LGHNA and YSLEER. CDR3 in DNA: TGCGCCAGCAGCCAAAGGGGCGCAACTAATGAAAAACTGTTTTTT. As protein: CASSQRGATNEKLFF.

This clone has just a few counts. CDR3 sequence: CASKGLAGGPVLYNEQFF. In DNA, the CDR3 is TGTGCCAGCAAGGGACTAGCGGGGGGGCCGGTGCTTTACAATGAGCAGTTCTTC. The chain couples TRBV27 to TRBJ2-1; 16 positions agree with TRBD2. Germline CDR1 and CDR2: MNHEY and SMNVEV (reference sequence). This CDR3 is built from 18 residues. The trim removed 7 bases at V and 4 bases at J, leaving 10 bases unmatched.

On this clone itself: A read error may produce the germline difference seen at one junction end. The chain joins TRBV13 to TRBJ2-6; TRBD1 might be the D (6 bases). Germline assignment: CDR1 PRHDT and CDR2 FYEKMQ (reference sequence). The CDR3 sequence is 20 residues long. CDR3 sequence (DNA): TGTGCCAGCAGCTTACAGTTCCCCCGCAGGGGTAACTCTGGGGCCAACGCCCTGACTTTC. Its translation is CASSLQFPRRGNSGANALTF.

V and J are TRBV5-1 and TRBJ1-2; D is uncertain. Germline lookup yields CDR1 SGHRS and CDR2 YFSETQ. The CDR3 totals 11 residues. V lost 4 bases and J 6 bases, leaving 7 bases between the germline ends. The CDR3 nucleotides read TGCGCCAGCAGCGCAGGTAATGGCTACACCTTC. It encodes CASSAGNGYTF.

The CDR3 DNA sequence: TGCAGCGTTGAAAAGGACAGTGGCTACGAGCAGTACTTC. This codes for CSVEKDSGYEQYF. The chain is built from TRBV29-1 and TRBJ2-7; D is possibly TRBD1 (6 bases). Trimming took 2 bases from V and 3 from J, leaving 11 bases between them. The germline V gene encodes CDR1 SQVTM and CDR2 ANQGSEA. The CDR3 runs 13 residues.